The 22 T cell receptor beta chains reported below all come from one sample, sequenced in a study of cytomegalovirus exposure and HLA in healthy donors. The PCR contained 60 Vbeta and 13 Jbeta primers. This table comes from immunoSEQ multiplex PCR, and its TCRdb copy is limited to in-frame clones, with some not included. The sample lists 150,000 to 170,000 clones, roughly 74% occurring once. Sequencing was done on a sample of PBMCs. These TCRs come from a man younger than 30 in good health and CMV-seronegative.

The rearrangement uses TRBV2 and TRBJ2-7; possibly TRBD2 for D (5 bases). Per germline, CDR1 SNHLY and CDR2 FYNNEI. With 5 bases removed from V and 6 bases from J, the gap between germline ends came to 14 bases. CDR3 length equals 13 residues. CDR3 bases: TGTGCCAGCAGTCTCGGGGTGGAGGTCGAGCAGTACGTC. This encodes CASSLGVEVEQYV.

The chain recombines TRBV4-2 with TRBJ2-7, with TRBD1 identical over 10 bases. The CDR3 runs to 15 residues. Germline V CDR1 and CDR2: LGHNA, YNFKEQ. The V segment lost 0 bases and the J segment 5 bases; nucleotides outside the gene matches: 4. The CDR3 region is CASSQERQGADEQYF. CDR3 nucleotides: TGTGCCAGCAGCCAAGAGCGACAGGGGGCTGACGAGCAGTACTTC.

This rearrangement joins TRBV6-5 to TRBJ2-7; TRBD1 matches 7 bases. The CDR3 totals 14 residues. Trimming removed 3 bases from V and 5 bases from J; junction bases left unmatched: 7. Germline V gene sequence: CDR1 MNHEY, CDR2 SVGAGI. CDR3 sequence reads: CASSYLQGQDEQYF. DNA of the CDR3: TGTGCCAGCAGTTATCTACAGGGGCAGGACGAGCAGTACTTC.

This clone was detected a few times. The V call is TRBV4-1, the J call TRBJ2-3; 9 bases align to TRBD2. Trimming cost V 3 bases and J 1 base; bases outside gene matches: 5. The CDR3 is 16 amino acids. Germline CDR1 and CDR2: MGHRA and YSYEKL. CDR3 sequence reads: CASSQRAGGGTDTQYF. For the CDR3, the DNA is TGCGCCAGCAGCCAGAGAGCGGGGGGCGGCACAGATACGCAGTATTTT.

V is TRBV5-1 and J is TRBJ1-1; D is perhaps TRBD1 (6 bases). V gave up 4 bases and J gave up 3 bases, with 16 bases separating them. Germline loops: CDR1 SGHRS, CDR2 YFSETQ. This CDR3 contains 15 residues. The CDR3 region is CASSVTGLRDTEAFF. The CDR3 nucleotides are TGCGCCAGCAGCGTAACAGGGCTTCGGGACACTGAAGCTTTCTTT.

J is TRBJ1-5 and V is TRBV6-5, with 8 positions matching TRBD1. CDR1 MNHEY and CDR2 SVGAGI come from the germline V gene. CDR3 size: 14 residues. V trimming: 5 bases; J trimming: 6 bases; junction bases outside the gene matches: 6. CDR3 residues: CASSTGQGPQPQHF. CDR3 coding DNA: TGTGCCAGCAGTACTGGACAGGGTCCTCAGCCCCAGCATTTT.

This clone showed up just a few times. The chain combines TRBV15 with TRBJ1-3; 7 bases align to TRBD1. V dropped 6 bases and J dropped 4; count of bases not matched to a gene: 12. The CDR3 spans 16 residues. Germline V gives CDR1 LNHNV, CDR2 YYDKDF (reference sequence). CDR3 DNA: TGTGCCACCAGGAAAGAAGGGGGCGCATACGGAAACACCATATATTTT. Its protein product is CATRKEGGAYGNTIYF. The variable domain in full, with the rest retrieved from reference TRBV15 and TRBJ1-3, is DAMVIQNPRYQVTQFGKPVTLSCSQTLNHNVMYWYQQKSSQAPKLLFHYYDKDFNNEADTPDNFQSRRPNTSFCFLDIRSPGLGDTAMYLCATRKEGGAYGNTIYFGEGSWLTVV.

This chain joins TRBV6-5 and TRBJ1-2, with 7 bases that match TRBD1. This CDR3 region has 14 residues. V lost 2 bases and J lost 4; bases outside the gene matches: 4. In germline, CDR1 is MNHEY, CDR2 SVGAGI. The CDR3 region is CASSYGTASYGYTF. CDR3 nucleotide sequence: TGTGCCAGCAGTTACGGGACAGCCAGCTATGGCTACACCTTC.

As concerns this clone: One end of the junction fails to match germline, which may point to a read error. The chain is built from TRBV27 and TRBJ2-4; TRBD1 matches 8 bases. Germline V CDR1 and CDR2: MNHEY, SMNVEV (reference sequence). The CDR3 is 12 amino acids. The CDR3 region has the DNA TGTGCCAGTGGACAGGGACAAAACAGTCAGTACTTC. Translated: CASGQGQNSQYF.

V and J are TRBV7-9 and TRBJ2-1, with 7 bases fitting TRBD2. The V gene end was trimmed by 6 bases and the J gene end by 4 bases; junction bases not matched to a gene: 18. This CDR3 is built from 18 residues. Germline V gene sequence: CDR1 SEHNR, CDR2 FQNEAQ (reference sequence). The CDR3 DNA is TGTGCCAGCAGTCCCCCCCGGCAGCGGGGAGCTCATTACAATGAGCAGTTCTTC. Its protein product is CASSPPRQRGAHYNEQFF. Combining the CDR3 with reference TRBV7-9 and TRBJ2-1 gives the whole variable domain DTGVSQNPRHKITKRGQNVTFRCDPISEHNRLYWYRQTLGQGPEFLTYFQNEAQLEKSRLLSDRFSAERPKGSFSTLEIQRTEQGDSAMYLCASSPPRQRGAHYNEQFFGPGTRLTVL.

The CDR3 DNA sequence: TGTGCCAGTAGTACCCCAGCGGGGGACTACTCCTACGAGCAGTACTTC. Translation: CASSTPAGDYSYEQYF. The chain uses TRBV19 and TRBJ2-7; 8 bases agree with TRBD2. CDR1 is LNHDA and CDR2 is SQIVND in the germline V gene (reference sequence). This CDR3 is built from 16 residues. With V trimmed by 4 bases and J by 0 bases, 8 bases remained unmatched.

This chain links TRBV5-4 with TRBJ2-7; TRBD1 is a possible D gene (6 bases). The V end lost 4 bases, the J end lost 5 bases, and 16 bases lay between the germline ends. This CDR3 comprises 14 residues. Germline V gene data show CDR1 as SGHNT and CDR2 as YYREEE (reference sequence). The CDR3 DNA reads TGTGCCAGCAGCCTCCGGGACAACCCCCACGAGCAGTACGTC. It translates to CASSLRDNPHEQYV.

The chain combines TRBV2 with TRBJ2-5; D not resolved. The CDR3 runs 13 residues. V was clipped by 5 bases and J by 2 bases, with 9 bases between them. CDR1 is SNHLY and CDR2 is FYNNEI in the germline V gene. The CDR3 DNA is TGTGCCAGCAGTTTTGGGCAGCAAGAGACCCAGTACTTC. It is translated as CASSFGQQETQYF.

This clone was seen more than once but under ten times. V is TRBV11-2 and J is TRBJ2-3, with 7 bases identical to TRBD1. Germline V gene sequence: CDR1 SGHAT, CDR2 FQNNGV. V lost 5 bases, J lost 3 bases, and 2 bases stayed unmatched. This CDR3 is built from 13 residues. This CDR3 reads CASSTDRTDTQYF. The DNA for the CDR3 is TGTGCCAGCAGCACGGACAGGACAGATACGCAGTATTTT. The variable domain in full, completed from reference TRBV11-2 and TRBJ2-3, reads EAGVAQSPRYKIIEKRQSVAFWCNPISGHATLYWYQQILGQGPKLLIQFQNNGVVDDSQLPKDRFSAERLKGVDSTLKIQPAKLEDSAVYLCASSTDRTDTQYFGPGTRLTVL.

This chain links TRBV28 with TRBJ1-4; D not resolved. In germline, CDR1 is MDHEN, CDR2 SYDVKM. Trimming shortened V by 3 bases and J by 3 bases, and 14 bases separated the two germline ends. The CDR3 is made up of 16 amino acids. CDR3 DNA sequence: TGTGCCAGCAGTTTTCTTCCCATGGAGTCTAATGAAAAACTGTTTTTT. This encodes CASSFLPMESNEKLFF.

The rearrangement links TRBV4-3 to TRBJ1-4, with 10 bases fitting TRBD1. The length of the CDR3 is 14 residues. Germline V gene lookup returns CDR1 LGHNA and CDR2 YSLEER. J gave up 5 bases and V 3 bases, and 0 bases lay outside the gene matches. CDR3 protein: CASSQGQGNEKLFF. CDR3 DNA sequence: TGCGCCAGCAGCCAGGGACAGGGGAATGAAAAACTGTTTTTT.

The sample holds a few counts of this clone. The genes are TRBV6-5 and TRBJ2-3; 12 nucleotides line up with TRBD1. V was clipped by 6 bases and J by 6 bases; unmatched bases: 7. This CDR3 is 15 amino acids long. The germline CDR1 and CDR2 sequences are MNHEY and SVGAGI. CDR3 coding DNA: TGTGCCAGCAGGCCGGGACAGGGGGCGATGGATACGCAGTATTTT. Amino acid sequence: CASRPGQGAMDTQYF.

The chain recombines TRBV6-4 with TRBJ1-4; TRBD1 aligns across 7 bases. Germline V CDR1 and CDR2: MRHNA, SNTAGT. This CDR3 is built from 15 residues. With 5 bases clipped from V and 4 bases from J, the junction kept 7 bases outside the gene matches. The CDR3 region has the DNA TGTGCCAGCAGTAAAACGGGACAGCTTAATGAAAAACTGTTTTTT. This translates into CASSKTGQLNEKLFF.

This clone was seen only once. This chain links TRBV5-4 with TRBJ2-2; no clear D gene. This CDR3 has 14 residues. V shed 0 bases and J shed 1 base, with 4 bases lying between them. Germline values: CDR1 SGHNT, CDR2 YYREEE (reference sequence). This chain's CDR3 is CASSLDRNTGELFF. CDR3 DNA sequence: TGTGCCAGCAGCTTGGATAGGAACACCGGGGAGCTGTTTTTT.

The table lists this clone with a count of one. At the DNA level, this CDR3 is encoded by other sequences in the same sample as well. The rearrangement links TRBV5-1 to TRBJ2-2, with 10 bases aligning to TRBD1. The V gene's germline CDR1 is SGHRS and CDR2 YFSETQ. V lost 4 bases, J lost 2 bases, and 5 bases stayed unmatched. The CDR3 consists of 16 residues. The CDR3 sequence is CASSPDRGLNTGELFF. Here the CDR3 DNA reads TGCGCCAGCAGCCCCGACAGGGGGCTAAACACCGGGGAGCTGTTTTTT.

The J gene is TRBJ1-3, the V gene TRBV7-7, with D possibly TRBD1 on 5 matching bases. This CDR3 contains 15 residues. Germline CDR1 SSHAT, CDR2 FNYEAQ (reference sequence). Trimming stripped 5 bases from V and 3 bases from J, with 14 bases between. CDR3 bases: TGTGCCAGCAGCCCACGGGTAGGGGATGGAAACACCATATATTTT. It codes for CASSPRVGDGNTIYF.

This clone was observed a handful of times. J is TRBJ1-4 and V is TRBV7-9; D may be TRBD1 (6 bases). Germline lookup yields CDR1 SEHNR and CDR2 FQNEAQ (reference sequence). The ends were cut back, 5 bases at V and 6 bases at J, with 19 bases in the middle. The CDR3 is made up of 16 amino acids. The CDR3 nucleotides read TGTGCCAGCAGCCCACGAAAACAGGGAAGGGATGAAAAACTGTTTTTT. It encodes CASSPRKQGRDEKLFF.